This TCR beta chain was recorded in a study of blood T cell repertoires in COVID-19. Study at large: Acute and convalescent COVID-19 samples came from the United States, Italy and Spain. Sample material is recorded as cDNA or gDNA derived from T cells, B-cell-depleted T cells, or PBMCs.

Source study methods: It was from reference gene primer amplification that nucleated cell counts were estimated. Generated by immunoSEQ multiplex PCR, the TCRdb table keeps only in-frame clones and is missing some. That table is the source of V, J and clone size, and D and trimming were worked out from the DNA. The sample includes 250,000 to 300,000 clones, around 86% seen only once; the top ten take under 2.5%. The TCR was taken from a man between 45 and 60 years old with acute or convalescent COVID-19. The sample comprised peripheral blood.

DNA for the CDR3: TGTGCCAGCAGCTTAGGACGGTTAGGGGGATACGAGCAGTACTTC. Translating gives CASSLGRLGGYEQYF. The chain combines TRBV5-6 with TRBJ2-7; possible D gene TRBD1, 6 bases. CDR1 is SGHDT and CDR2 is YYEEEE in the germline V gene. The CDR3 is 15 amino acids. Between the trimmed V and J ends, which lost 2 bases and 4 bases, there was a span of 16 bases.